The text below deals with one T cell receptor (beta chain). The antigen remains unidentified. The sample is drawn from a study of blood T cells in healthy people across ages. About the study: About one barcoded TCR beta cDNA was captured per two T cells.

A second PCR, run for roughly 7 to 11 cycles, used a sample-barcoded 5' primer plus a J-beta primer mix. Through a template-switch adaptor with 12 random nucleotides, each cDNA molecule received a tag. At least 2.5 million CDR3-containing paired-end reads were obtained per sample. TCRdb fed the 5' RACE reads into MiXCR, producing one record per CDR3 protein. This table has roughly 730,000 distinct CDR3 sequences, more than 50% appearing once. Study-wide points: PBMCs left unsorted prevented a conclusive naive versus antigen-experienced comparison.

Germline CDR1 SGDLS, CDR2 YYNGEE. The CDR3 covers 14 residues. Germline trimming cut 0 bases from V and 7 bases from J; bases unmatched to any gene: 2. Sequencing was done on a sample of blood. The V gene is TRBV9, the J gene TRBJ2-1; 9 bases are a match to TRBD2. This TCR derives from a man aged 35 to 55 in good health. Written as DNA, the CDR3 is TGTGCCAGCAGCGTAGGGACTAGCGCTAATGAGCAGTTCTTC. Translated: CASSVGTSANEQFF.